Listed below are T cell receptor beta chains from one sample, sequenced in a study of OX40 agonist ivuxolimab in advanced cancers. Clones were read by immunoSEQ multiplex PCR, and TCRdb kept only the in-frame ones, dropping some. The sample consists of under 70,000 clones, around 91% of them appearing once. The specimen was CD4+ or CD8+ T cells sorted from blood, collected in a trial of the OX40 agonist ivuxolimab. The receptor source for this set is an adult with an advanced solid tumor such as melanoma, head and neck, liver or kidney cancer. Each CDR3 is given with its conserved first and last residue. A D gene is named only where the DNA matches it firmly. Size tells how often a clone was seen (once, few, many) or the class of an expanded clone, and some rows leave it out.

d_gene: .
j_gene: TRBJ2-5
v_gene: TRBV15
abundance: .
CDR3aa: CATSNYRVLEETQYF

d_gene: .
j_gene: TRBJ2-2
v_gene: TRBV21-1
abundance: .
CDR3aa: CASSKVTRGQTIGELFF

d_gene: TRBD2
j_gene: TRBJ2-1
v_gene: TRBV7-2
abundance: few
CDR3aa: CASSFSTSLNNEQFF

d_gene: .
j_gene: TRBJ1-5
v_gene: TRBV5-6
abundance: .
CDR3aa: CASSGGGGQPQHF

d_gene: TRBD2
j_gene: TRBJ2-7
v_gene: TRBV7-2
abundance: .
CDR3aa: CASSLGLAGREQYF

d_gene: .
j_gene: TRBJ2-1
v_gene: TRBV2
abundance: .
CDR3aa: CASMGGTFNEQFF

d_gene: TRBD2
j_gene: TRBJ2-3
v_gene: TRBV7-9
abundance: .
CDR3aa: CASSLVTGGPLDTQYF

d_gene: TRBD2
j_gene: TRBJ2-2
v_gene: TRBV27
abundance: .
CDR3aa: CASSFLAGYTGELFF

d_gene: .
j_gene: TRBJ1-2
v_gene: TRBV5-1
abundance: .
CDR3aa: CASSLEGSYGYTF

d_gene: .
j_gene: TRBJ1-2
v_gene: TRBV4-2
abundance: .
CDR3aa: CASSQEDGATNYGYTF

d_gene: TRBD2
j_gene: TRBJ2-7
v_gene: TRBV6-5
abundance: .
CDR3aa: CASSYGWAGEPYEQYF

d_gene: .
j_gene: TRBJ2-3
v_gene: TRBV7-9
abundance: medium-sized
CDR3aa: CASSGVRADQRGSTDTQYF

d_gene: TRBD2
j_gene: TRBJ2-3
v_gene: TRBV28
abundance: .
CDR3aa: CASSLVTSGGTDTQYF

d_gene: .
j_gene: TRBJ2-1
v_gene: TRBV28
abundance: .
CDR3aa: CASSLSGSVYYNEQFF

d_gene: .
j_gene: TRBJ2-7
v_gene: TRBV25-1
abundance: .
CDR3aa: CASSDVGPKEQYF

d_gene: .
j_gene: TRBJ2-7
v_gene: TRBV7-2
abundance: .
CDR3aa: CASSLEHKYEQYF

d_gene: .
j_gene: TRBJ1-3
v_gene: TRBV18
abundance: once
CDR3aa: CASSPQVLRTGNTIYF

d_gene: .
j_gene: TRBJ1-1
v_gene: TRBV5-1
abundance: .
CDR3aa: CASSLPSVNTEAFF

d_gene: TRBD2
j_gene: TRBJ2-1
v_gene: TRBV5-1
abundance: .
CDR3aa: CASSLVGGRADNEQFF

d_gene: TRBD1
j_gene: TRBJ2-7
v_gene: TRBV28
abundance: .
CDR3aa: CASSSIGQALSYEQYF

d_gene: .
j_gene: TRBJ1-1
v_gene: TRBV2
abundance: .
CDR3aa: CASSPGTYIEAFF

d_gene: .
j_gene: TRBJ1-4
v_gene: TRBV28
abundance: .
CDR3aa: CASTYGGGEKLFF

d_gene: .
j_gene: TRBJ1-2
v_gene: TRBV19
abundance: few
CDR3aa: CASRWTNYGYTF

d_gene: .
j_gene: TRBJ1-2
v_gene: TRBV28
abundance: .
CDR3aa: CASSSGGRENYGYTF

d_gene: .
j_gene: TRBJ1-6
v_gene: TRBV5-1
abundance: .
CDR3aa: CASSSFYGSPLHF

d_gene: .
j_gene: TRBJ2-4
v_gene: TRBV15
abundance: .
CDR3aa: CATSYPLGRLNIQYF